This section outlines one T cell receptor beta chain sequence together with its context. Its matching antigen is unknown. V gave up 3 bases and J gave up 8 bases; unmatched junction bases: 10. This CDR3 is built from 17 residues. Germline V gives CDR1 MDHEN, CDR2 SYDVKM. Sequencing used immunoSEQ multiplex PCR; TCRdb keeps in-frame clones, though not all of them. The sample contains around 60,000 clones, around 83% of which appear only once. These data are taken from a study of OX40 agonist ivuxolimab in advanced cancers. Looking at the study overall: With a range of roughly 20 to 79, age averaged about 58 years, and around 83% were male. Therapy given before enrollment (anti-PD-1, anti-PD-L1 or anti-CTLA-4) was allowed, and approximately 40% had some. Partial responses were recorded for three patients, including one with hepatocellular carcinoma and two with cutaneous melanoma. Study-wide points: Partial responders treated at 0.1-3.0 mg/kg exhibited clonal expansion among the lowest measured.

This sequence was found in an adult with an advanced solid tumor such as melanoma, head and neck, liver or kidney cancer. The sequenced sample was CD4+ or CD8+ T cells sorted from blood, obtained in a trial of the OX40 agonist ivuxolimab. The chain uses TRBV28 and TRBJ2-1; 13 bases align to TRBD2. Here the CDR3 DNA reads TGTGCCAGCAGTTTGAAGAGACTAGCGGGGGGAGGCTATGAGCAGTTCTTC. Amino acid sequence: CASSLKRLAGGGYEQFF. The full variable domain, in which reference TRBV28 and TRBJ2-1 provide the parts outside the CDR3, is DVKVTQSSRYLVKRTGEKVFLECVQDMDHENMFWYRQDPGLGLRLIYFSYDVKMKEKGDIPEGYSVSREKKERFSLILESASTNQTSMYLCASSLKRLAGGGYEQFFGPGTRLTVL.